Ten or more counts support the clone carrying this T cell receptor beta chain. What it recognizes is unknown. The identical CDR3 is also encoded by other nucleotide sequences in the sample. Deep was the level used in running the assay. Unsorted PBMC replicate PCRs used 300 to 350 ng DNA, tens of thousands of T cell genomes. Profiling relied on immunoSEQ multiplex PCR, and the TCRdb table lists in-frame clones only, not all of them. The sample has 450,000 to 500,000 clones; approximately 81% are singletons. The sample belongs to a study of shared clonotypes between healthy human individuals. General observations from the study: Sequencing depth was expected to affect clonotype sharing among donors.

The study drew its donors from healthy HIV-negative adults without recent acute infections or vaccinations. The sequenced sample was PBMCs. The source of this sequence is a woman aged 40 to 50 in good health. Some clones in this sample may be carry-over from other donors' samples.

The CDR3 DNA sequence: TGTGCCAGCAGTTTAGGCGATTGGACAGGGGGCTACTACGAGCAGTACTTC. Amino acids: CASSLGDWTGGYYEQYF. This chain joins TRBV28 and TRBJ2-7, with 11 bases lining up with TRBD1. This CDR3 contains 17 residues. The J segment lost 3 bases and the V segment lost 2 bases, leaving 9 bases of the junction unmatched. CDR1 is MDHEN, CDR2 SYDVKM, per germline.